The next 23 T cell receptor beta chains were all read from a single sample in a study of blood T cell repertoires in COVID-19 (TCRdb year 2020). The library was made by the immunoSEQ multiplex PCR assay. The source is immuneACCESS, and TCRdb retained only in-frame sequences with V and J called. Part of the clones is not carried over; for the studies checked, unresolved V genes explain less than half of this, and the remainder is unexplained. The sample table holds 130,000 or so clones, of which 85% to 90% were seen once. Roughly 2.2% of the sample is in the top ten clones. Material for sequencing was peripheral blood. All receptors come from a man between 70 and 80 years old with active COVID-19.

The V and J genes are TRBV5-6 and TRBJ1-2, with D perhaps TRBD1 (5 bases). This CDR3 comprises 12 residues. V gave up 6 bases and J gave up 4 bases, with 10 bases separating them. Germline V gives CDR1 SGHDT, CDR2 YYEEEE. The CDR3 region is CASTRVGYGYTF. For the CDR3, the DNA is TGTGCCAGCACCAGGGTCGGCTATGGCTACACCTTC.

This chain connects TRBV24-1 to TRBJ1-1; D not resolved. Germline lookup yields CDR1 KGHDR and CDR2 SFDVKD. V was pared by 3 bases and J by 4 bases, with 8 bases between. The CDR3 is 13 residues long. The CDR3 reads CATSDGVLTEAFF. Written as DNA, the CDR3 is TGTGCCACCAGTGATGGAGTTCTCACTGAAGCTTTCTTT.

The chain couples TRBV29-1 to TRBJ2-3, with 7 positions matching TRBD1. This CDR3 is 12 amino acids long. V trimming: 4 bases; J trimming: 6 bases; junction bases outside the gene matches: 4. In germline, CDR1 is SQVTM, CDR2 ANQGSEA. In DNA, the CDR3 is TGCAGCGTTGGACAGGGCTGGGATACGCAGTATTTT. This translates into CSVGQGWDTQYF.

This rearrangement joins TRBV2 to TRBJ2-2, with D possibly TRBD1 on 6 matching bases. The CDR3 is made up of 14 amino acids. With 3 bases removed from V and 1 base from J, the gap between germline ends came to 6 bases. Per the germline V gene, CDR1 is SNHLY and CDR2 is FYNNEI. This CDR3 is CASSEDRNTGELFF. The CDR3 region has the DNA TGTGCCAGCAGTGAGGACAGGAACACCGGGGAGCTGTTTTTT. Variable domain in full (rest from reference TRBV2 and TRBJ2-2): EPEVTQTPSHQVTQMGQEVILRCVPISNHLYFYWYRQILGQKVEFLVSFYNNEISEKSEIFDDQFSVERPDGSNFTLKIRSTKLEDSAMYFCASSEDRNTGELFFGEGSRLTVL.

The J gene is TRBJ2-3, the V gene TRBV4-2, with D unclear. Germline-derived CDR1 and CDR2 are LGHNA and YNFKEQ. With 3 bases removed from V and 5 bases from J, the gap between germline ends came to 9 bases. The CDR3 extends over 13 amino acids. CDR3 in amino acids: CASSQPILDTQYF. CDR3 bases: TGTGCCAGCAGCCAGCCTATCCTAGATACGCAGTATTTT.

The CDR3 sequence: CASSQGSGLSTDTQYF. In DNA form, the CDR3 reads TGCGCCAGCAGCCAAGGGTCGGGACTCAGCACAGATACGCAGTATTTT. The J gene is TRBJ2-3, the V gene TRBV4-1; TRBD2 is a possible D gene (6 bases). Germline V gives CDR1 MGHRA, CDR2 YSYEKL. This CDR3 spans 16 amino acids. The V end was cut by 1 base, the J end by 0 bases, with 11 bases between.

CDR3: CASSPLVGGGEQYF. In nucleotides, the CDR3 is TGTGCCAGCAGCCCTCTGGTGGGAGGAGGCGAGCAGTACTTC. The chain has TRBV7-6 and TRBJ2-7; perhaps TRBD2 as D (6 bases). CDR1 and CDR2 from the germline V gene are SGHVS and FNYEAQ. V was shortened by 5 bases and J by 6 bases, with 17 bases between the two germline ends. This CDR3 has 14 residues. Full variable domain (remainder filled in from reference TRBV7-6 and TRBJ2-7): GAGVSQSPRYKVTKRGQDVALRCDPISGHVSLYWYRQALGQGPEFLTYFNYEAQQDKSGLPNDRFSAERPEGSISTLTIQRTEQRDSAMYRCASSPLVGGGEQYFGPGTRLTVT.

The chain combines TRBV25-1 with TRBJ1-2, with D maybe TRBD1 (5 bases). The germline V and J ends were trimmed by 6 bases and 5 bases, with 10 bases remaining between them. Germline CDR1 is MGHDK and CDR2 is SYGVNS. The length of the CDR3 is 12 residues. The CDR3 nucleotides are TGTGCCAGCAGGGACACTGCATATGGCTACACCTTC. Its protein is CASRDTAYGYTF.

This clone was seen once. The rearrangement uses TRBV28 and TRBJ2-2; D unclear. This CDR3 has 13 residues. V lost 6 bases and J lost 2, with 7 bases in between. CDR1 and CDR2 from the germline V gene are MDHEN and SYDVKM. The CDR3 here is CASRGSNTGELFF. The CDR3, as DNA: TGTGCCAGCAGGGGCAGTAACACCGGGGAGCTGTTTTTT.

This clone has only one observation. The chain employs TRBV5-5 and TRBJ1-1; D is possibly TRBD1 (6 bases). CDR3 size: 14 residues. Trimming removed 4 bases at V and 7 bases at J, with 17 bases between. CDR1 is SGHKS, CDR2 YYEKEE, per germline (reference sequence). Here the CDR3 reads CASSRWGQEVEAFF. Written as DNA, the CDR3 is TGTGCCAGCAGCCGGTGGGGGCAAGAAGTTGAAGCTTTCTTT.

The chain has TRBV2 and TRBJ1-2; possible D gene TRBD1, 6 bases. Germline V gives CDR1 SNHLY, CDR2 FYNNEI. With 4 bases removed from V and 2 bases from J, the gap between germline ends came to 8 bases. CDR3 length: 13 amino acids. CDR3 residues: CASSVDSNYGYTF. As DNA, the CDR3 is TGTGCCAGCAGTGTGGACAGCAACTATGGCTACACCTTC.

CDR3 nucleotides: TGTGCCAGCAGTTACATGTCAGGGGCTGGCGGCTACACCTTC. Translating gives CASSYMSGAGGYTF. V is TRBV6-5 and J is TRBJ1-2; TRBD1 is a possible D gene (6 bases). This CDR3 region has 14 residues. Germline CDR1 MNHEY, CDR2 SVGAGI. V lost 2 bases and J lost 8, with 15 bases in between.

In its sample, this clone was seen a few times. The DNA for the CDR3 is TGCGCCAGCAGCTTGGAAGGGACAGGGTCCGGCTACAATGAGCAGTTCTTC. Its protein is CASSLEGTGSGYNEQFF. The rearrangement links TRBV5-1 to TRBJ2-1; the match to TRBD1 covers 9 bases. J gave up 3 bases and V 0 bases, and 7 bases lay outside the gene matches. The V gene's germline CDR1 is SGHRS and CDR2 YFSETQ. The CDR3 has 17 residues.

This chain links TRBV10-3 with TRBJ2-7, with 16 bases lining up with TRBD2. The CDR3 is 15 amino acids. V was clipped by 6 bases and J by 9 bases; unmatched bases: 8. Germline CDR1 is ENHRY and CDR2 is SYGVKD. In nucleotides, the CDR3 is TGTGCCATCAGCGGGGAGGGACTAGCGGGAGGGCGGCAGTACTTC. Translation: CAISGEGLAGGRQYF.

The rearrangement joins TRBV5-1 to TRBJ2-2; 8 bases match TRBD2. V was pared by 1 base and J by 1 base, with 0 bases of the junction left unmatched. Per germline, CDR1 SGHRS and CDR2 YFSETQ. The CDR3 sequence is 15 residues long. CDR3 loop: CASSLTSGNTGELFF. The CDR3 nucleotides are TGCGCCAGCAGCTTGACTAGCGGGAACACCGGGGAGCTGTTTTTT.

J is TRBJ2-1 and V is TRBV13; D is possibly TRBD1 (5 bases). The germline V gene has CDR1 PRHDT and CDR2 FYEKMQ (reference sequence). The CDR3 has 14 residues. Between the trimmed V and J ends, which lost 4 bases and 9 bases, there was a span of 16 bases. The CDR3: CASSSDSSLGEQFF. The CDR3 DNA sequence: TGTGCCAGCAGCTCCGACAGTTCTCTAGGTGAGCAGTTCTTC.

The CDR3 region has the DNA TGTGCCAGCAGTTCAGTGAACACTGAAGCTTTCTTT. Its protein is CASSSVNTEAFF. The gene calls are TRBV27 and TRBJ1-1; unclear D gene. The CDR3 length is 12 residues. Between the trimmed V and J ends, which lost 4 bases and 0 bases, there was a span of 3 bases. CDR1 and CDR2 from the germline V gene are MNHEY and SMNVEV (reference sequence).

The chain has TRBV20-1 and TRBJ2-4; 7 nucleotides align to TRBD2. With V trimmed by 8 bases and J by 8 bases, 6 bases remained unmatched. Germline V gene data show CDR1 as DFQATT and CDR2 as SNEGSKA (reference sequence). The CDR3 has 11 residues. The CDR3 is CSPDGGDIQYF. CDR3 sequence (DNA): TGCAGTCCGGATGGGGGGGACATTCAGTACTTC.

The rearrangement links TRBV9 to TRBJ2-1; TRBD1 aligns across 10 bases. CDR3 size: 16 residues. Germline V lookup: CDR1 SGDLS, CDR2 YYNGEE. J lost 6 bases, V lost 3 bases, and 9 bases had no gene match. The CDR3 reads CASSASVGTGANEQFF. CDR3 in DNA: TGTGCCAGCAGCGCATCGGTCGGGACAGGGGCCAATGAGCAGTTCTTC.

In this sample, this clone turned up once. The chain combines TRBV5-1 with TRBJ2-2; tentatively, D is TRBD1 (5 bases). The germline V gene encodes CDR1 SGHRS and CDR2 YFSETQ. This CDR3 has 14 residues. V lost 6 bases to trimming and J lost 0 bases, with 9 bases between them. Written as DNA, the CDR3 is TGCGCCAGCAAAGACAGTACGAACACCGGGGAGCTGTTTTTT. Amino acid sequence: CASKDSTNTGELFF.

The J gene is TRBJ2-5, the V gene TRBV2; TRBD2 agrees at 11 bases. The CDR3 totals 18 residues. The germline V gene has CDR1 SNHLY and CDR2 FYNNEI. V gave up 8 bases and J gave up 4 bases; unmatched junction bases: 18. The CDR3 loop reads CASGSTGLASGRTETQYF. The CDR3 nucleotides are TGTGCCAGCGGGTCGACAGGGTTGGCTAGCGGGAGGACAGAGACCCAGTACTTC.

The chain combines TRBV28 with TRBJ1-5, with TRBD1 matching 9 bases. The germline CDR1 and CDR2 sequences are MDHEN and SYDVKM. This CDR3 is 15 amino acids long. J gave up 7 bases and V 6 bases, and 10 bases lay outside the gene matches. CDR3 DNA: TGTGCCAGCAGCCCACGAGGGACAGGGAACCAGCCCCAGCATTTT. Its translation: CASSPRGTGNQPQHF. Drawing the rest from reference TRBV28 and TRBJ1-5, the complete variable domain is DVKVTQSSRYLVKRTGEKVFLECVQDMDHENMFWYRQDPGLGLRLIYFSYDVKMKEKGDIPEGYSVSREKKERFSLILESASTNQTSMYLCASSPRGTGNQPQHFGDGTRLSIL.

The chain has TRBV9 and TRBJ2-7; D possibly corresponds to TRBD2 (5 bases). The CDR3 has 14 residues. Trimming took 0 bases from V and 3 from J, leaving 10 bases between them. The germline V gene encodes CDR1 SGDLS and CDR2 YYNGEE. The CDR3 sequence: CASSVEDSNYEQYF. The CDR3 DNA sequence: TGTGCCAGCAGCGTAGAGGACTCGAACTACGAGCAGTACTTC.